Below are 3 T cell receptor beta chains sequenced from a single sample in a study of spatial heterogeneity in lung cancer. Time point denoted: sample taken at primary tumor resection. Each CDR3 protein is one row after TCRdb ran MiXCR on the 5' RACE reads. This sample carries 6,200 or so distinct CDR3 sequences, under 20% of them seen once, and the ten largest clones take approximately 16%. The sequenced sample was normal lung tissue next to the tumor, obtained at surgery. All receptors derive from a male donor with early-stage non-small cell lung cancer.

The chain joins TRBV4-1 to TRBJ2-1; possible D gene TRBD2, 5 bases. The CDR3 has 16 amino acids. Germline assignment: CDR1 MGHRA and CDR2 YSYEKL. Trimming took off 0 bases at V and 6 bases at J, with 15 bases between the two ends. The CDR3 DNA reads TGCGCCAGCAGCCAAGAAAGGCTAGGAGGTGCCAATGAGCAGTTCTTC. It yields the protein CASSQERLGGANEQFF.

This clonotype was seen a handful of times. This rearrangement joins TRBV6-4 to TRBJ2-2; TRBD2 aligns across 9 bases. In germline, CDR1 is MRHNA, CDR2 SNTAGT. CDR3 length: 13 amino acids. The junction had 2 bases not matched to a gene; V was cut back by 6 bases and J by 6 bases. As DNA, the CDR3 is TGTGCCAGCAGAAAGCGGGGGGCCGGGGAGCTGTTTTTT. Translated, it gives CASRKRGAGELFF.

The chain carries TRBV27 and TRBJ1-5; 8 nucleotides align to TRBD1. The V gene end was trimmed by 1 base and the J gene end by 6 bases; junction bases not matched to a gene: 5. The CDR3 is 15 residues long. Per germline, CDR1 MNHEY and CDR2 SMNVEV (reference sequence). The CDR3 sequence: CASSLWQGAGQPQHF. DNA for the CDR3: TGTGCCAGCAGTTTATGGCAGGGGGCTGGTCAGCCCCAGCATTTT.